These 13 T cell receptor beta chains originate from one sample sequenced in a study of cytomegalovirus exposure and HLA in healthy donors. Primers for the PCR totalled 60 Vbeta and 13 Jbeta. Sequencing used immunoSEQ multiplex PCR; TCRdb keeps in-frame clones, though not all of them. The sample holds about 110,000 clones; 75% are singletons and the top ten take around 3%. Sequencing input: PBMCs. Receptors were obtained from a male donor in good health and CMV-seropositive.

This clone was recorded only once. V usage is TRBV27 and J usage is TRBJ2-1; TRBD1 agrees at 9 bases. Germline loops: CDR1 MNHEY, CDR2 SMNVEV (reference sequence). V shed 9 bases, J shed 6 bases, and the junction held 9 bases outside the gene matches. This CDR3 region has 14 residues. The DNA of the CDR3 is TGTGCCAGTTCCATGGACAGGGGATTCAATGAGCAGTTCTTC. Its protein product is CASSMDRGFNEQFF.

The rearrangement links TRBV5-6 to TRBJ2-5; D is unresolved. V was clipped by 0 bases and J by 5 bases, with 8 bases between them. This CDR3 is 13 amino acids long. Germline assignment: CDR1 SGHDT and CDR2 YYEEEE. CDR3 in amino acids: CASSLVASETQYF. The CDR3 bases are TGTGCCAGCAGCTTGGTGGCTTCCGAGACCCAGTACTTC.

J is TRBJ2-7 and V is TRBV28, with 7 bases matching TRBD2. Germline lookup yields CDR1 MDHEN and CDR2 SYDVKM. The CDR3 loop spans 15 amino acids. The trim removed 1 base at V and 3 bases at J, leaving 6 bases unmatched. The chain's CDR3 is CASSLLRPGGYEQYF. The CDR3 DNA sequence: TGTGCCAGCAGTTTATTGCGGCCGGGAGGCTACGAGCAGTACTTC.

DNA for the CDR3: TGTGCCAGCAGCTTCGGGACAGGGGACCAACGGGATACGCAGTATTTT. It encodes CASSFGTGDQRDTQYF. The chain employs TRBV7-3 and TRBJ2-3, with 10 bases fitting TRBD1. V shed 3 bases, J shed 6 bases, and the junction held 9 bases outside the gene matches. This CDR3 spans 16 amino acids. Germline V gene sequence: CDR1 SGHTA, CDR2 FQGTGA.

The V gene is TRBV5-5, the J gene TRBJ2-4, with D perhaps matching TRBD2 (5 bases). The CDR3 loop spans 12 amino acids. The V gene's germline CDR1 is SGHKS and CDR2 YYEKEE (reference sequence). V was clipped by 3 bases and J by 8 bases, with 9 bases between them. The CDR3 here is CASSSAVYIQYF. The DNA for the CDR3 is TGTGCCAGCAGCTCAGCGGTGTACATTCAGTACTTC.

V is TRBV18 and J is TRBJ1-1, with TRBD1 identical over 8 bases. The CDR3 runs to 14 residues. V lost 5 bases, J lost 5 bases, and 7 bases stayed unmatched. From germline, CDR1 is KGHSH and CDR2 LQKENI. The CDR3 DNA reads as TGTGCCAGCTCAGTGGACAGGGTGGGGACTGAAGCTTTCTTT. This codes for CASSVDRVGTEAFF.

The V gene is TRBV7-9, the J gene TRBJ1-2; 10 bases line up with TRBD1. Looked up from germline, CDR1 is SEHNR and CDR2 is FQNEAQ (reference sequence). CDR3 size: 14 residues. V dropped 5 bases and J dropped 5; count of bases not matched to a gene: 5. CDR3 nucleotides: TGTGCCAGCAGCCCGACAGGGGGCGGGTATGGCTACACCTTC. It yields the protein CASSPTGGGYGYTF.

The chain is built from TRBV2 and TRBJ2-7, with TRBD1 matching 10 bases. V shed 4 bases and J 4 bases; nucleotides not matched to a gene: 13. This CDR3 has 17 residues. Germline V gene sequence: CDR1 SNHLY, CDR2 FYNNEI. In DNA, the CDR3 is TGTGCCAGCAGTGCTGTCTCGGCGGGACAGGGGCCGTACGAGCAGTACTTC. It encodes CASSAVSAGQGPYEQYF.

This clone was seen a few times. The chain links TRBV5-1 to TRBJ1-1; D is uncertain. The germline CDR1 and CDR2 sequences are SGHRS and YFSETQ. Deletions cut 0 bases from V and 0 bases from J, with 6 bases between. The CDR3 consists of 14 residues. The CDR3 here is CASSLAVMNTEAFF. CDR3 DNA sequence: TGCGCCAGCAGCTTGGCTGTAATGAACACTGAAGCTTTCTTT. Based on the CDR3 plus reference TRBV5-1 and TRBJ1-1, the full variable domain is KAGVTQTPRYLIKTRGQQVTLSCSPISGHRSVSWYQQTPGQGLQFLFEYFSETQRNKGNFPGRFSGRQFSNSRSEMNVSTLELGDSALYLCASSLAVMNTEAFFGQGTRLTVV.

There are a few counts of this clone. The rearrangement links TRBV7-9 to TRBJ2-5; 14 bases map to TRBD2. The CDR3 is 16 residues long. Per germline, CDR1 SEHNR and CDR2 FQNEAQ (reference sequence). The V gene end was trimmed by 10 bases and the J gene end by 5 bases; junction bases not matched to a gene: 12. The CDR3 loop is CATVRPTSGREETQYF. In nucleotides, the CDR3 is TGTGCCACAGTACGGCCGACTAGCGGGAGGGAGGAGACCCAGTACTTC.

The CDR3 here is CASRSGQVLNTEAFF. The CDR3 DNA follows: TGTGCCAGCAGGAGTGGACAGGTTTTGAACACTGAAGCTTTCTTT. The chain links TRBV6-5 to TRBJ1-1, with 7 nucleotides matching TRBD1. The J segment lost 0 bases and the V segment lost 6 bases, leaving 7 bases of the junction unmatched. CDR1 is MNHEY, CDR2 SVGAGI, per germline. CDR3 length equals 15 residues.

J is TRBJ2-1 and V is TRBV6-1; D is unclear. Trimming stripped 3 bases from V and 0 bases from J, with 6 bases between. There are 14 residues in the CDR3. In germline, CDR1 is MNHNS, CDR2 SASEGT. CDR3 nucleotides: TGTGCCAGCAGTGACAGATTCTCCTACAATGAGCAGTTCTTC. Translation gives CASSDRFSYNEQFF.

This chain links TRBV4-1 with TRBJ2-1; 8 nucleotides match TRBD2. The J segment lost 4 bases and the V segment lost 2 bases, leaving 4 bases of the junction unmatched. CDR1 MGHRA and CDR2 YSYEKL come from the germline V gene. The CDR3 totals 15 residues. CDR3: CASSQPGLGYNEQFF. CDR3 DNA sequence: TGCGCCAGCAGCCAACCGGGACTAGGATACAATGAGCAGTTCTTC.